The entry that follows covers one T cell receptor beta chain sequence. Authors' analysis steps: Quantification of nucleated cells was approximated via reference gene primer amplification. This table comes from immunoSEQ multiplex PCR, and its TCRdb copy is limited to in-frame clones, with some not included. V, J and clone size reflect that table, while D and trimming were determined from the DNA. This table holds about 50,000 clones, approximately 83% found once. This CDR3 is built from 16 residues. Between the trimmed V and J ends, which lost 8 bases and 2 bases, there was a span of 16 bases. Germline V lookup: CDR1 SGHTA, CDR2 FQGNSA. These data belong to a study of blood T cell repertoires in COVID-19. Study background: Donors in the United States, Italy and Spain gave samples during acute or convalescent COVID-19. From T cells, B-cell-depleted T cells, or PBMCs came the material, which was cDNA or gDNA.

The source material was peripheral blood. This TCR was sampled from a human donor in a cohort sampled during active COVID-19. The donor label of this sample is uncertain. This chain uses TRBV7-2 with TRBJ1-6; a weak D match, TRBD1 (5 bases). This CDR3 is CASGGVNVAYNSPLHF. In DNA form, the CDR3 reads TGTGCCAGCGGGGGGGTAAACGTAGCCTATAATTCACCCCTCCACTTT.